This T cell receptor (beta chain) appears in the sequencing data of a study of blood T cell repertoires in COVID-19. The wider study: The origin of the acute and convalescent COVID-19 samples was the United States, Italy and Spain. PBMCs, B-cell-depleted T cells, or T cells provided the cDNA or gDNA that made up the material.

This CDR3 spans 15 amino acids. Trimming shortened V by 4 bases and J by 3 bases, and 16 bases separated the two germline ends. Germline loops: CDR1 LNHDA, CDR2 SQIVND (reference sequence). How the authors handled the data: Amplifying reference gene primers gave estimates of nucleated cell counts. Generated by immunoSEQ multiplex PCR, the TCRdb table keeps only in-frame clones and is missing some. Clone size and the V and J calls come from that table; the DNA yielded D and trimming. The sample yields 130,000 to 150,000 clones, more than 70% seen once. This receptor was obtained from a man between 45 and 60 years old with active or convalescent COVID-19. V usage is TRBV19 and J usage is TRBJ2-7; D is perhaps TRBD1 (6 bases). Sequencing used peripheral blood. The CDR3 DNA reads TGTGCCAGTAGTACTAGGGGCCAGGGGAACTACGAGCAGTACTTC. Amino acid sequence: CASSTRGQGNYEQYF. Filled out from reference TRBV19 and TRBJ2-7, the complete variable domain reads DGGITQSPKYLFRKEGQNVTLSCEQNLNHDAMYWYRQDPGQGLRLIYYSQIVNDFQKGDIAEGYSVSREKKESFPLTVTSAQKNPTAFYLCASSTRGQGNYEQYFGPGTRLTVT.